This T cell receptor beta chain was documented in a study of graft-versus-host responses after intestinal transplantation. About the research overall: Recipients received multivisceral, liver-intestinal, or isolated intestinal transplants. The study gave all recipients anti-thymocyte globulin induction, then tacrolimus and steroids for about three years. Points from the study as a whole: Circulating GvH clones peaking coincided with falling HvG clones soon after transplant. Recipient-marrow GvH clones were detected, some having first appeared in ileum or blood.

In this sample, this clone turned up once. Its antigen is as yet unknown. V was pared by 0 bases and J by 3 bases, with 7 bases between. CDR3 length: 13 amino acids. From germline, CDR1 is SGHKS and CDR2 YYEKEE (reference sequence). Sequencing used immunoSEQ multiplex PCR; TCRdb keeps in-frame clones, though not all of them. The data contain over 85,000 clones, roughly 93% of them seen just once; the ten biggest clones take up 0.5% to 0.6%. This clonotype was obtained from a human donor who received an intestinal transplant. The sequenced sample was unstimulated CD8+ T cells sorted from spleen or lymph node cells, obtained before intestinal transplant. This sequence joins TRBV5-5 and TRBJ2-7; D ambiguous. The CDR3 bases are TGTGCCAGCAGCTTGGTAGTAGTCTACGAGCAGTACTTC. Amino acid sequence: CASSLVVVYEQYF.